The entry that follows covers one TCR beta chain sequence. Its antigen remains unidentified. Together with a sample-barcoded 5' primer, a J-beta primer mix was included in a second PCR lasting roughly 6 to 12 cycles. MiXCR was run by TCRdb on the 5' RACE reads, yielding one entry per CDR3 protein. The sample yields 700,000 or so distinct CDR3 sequences, around 38% seen once. These data originate in a study of blood T cells in healthy people across ages. Germline CDR1 WSHSY, CDR2 SAAADI. This CDR3 contains 14 residues. J lost 6 bases, V lost 5 bases, and 7 bases had no gene match. Study-wide results and caveats: More naive CD4+ cells and higher diversity were found in long-lived than in aged donors.

V is TRBV10-2 and J is TRBJ2-1; 7 nucleotides agree with TRBD2. This TCR was sampled from an elderly man in good health. Sequenced sample: blood. CDR3 nucleotides: TGCGCCAGCAGTACGCGCGGGAGAGTCAATGAGCAGTTCTTC. Translation: CASSTRGRVNEQFF.